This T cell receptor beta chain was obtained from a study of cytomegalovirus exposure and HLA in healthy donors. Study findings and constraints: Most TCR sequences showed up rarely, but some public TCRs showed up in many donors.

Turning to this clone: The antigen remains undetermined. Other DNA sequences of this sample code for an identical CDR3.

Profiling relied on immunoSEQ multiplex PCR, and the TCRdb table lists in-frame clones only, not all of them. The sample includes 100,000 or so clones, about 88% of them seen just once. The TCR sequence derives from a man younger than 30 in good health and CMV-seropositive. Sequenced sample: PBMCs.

The CDR3 sequence is CASSVAGTSGNEQFF. CDR3 in DNA: TGTGCCAGCAGCGTAGCTGGGACTAGCGGTAATGAGCAGTTCTTC. The gene calls are TRBV9 and TRBJ2-1, with 11 bases that match TRBD2. The germline gives CDR1 SGDLS, CDR2 YYNGEE. This CDR3 region has 15 residues. J lost 7 bases, V lost 0 bases, and 3 bases had no gene match.